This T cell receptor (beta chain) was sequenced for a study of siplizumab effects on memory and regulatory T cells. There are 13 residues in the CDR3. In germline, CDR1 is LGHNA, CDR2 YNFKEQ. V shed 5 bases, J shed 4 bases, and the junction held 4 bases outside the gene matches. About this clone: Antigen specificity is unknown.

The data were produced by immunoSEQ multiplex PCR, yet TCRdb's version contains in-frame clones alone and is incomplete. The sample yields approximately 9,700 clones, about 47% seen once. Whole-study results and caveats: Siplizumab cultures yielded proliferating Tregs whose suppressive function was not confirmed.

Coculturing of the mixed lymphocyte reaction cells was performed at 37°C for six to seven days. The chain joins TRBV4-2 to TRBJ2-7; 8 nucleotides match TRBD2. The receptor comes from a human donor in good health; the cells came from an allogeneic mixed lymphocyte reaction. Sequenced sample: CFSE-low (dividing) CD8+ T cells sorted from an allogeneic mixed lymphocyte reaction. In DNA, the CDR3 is TGTGCCAGCAGCTTTCGGGGGGGATACGAGCAGTACTTC. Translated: CASSFRGGYEQYF.